Ten or more counts support the clone carrying this T cell receptor (beta chain). This sample stems from a study of identical twins. The CDR3 runs to 16 residues. Germline CDR1 reads SQVTM; CDR2 reads ANQGSEA. The ends lost 1 base at V and 4 bases at J; junction bases unmatched: 11. TCRdb called the 5' RACE reads again in MiXCR, with one record for every CDR3 protein. The data hold roughly 700,000 distinct CDR3 sequences, with 8.6% observed a single time. The same sample was also studied in work on yellow fever vaccine responses in identical twins.

The clonotype was recovered from a woman between 18 and 29 years old in good health. Sequenced input: PBMCs. The genes are TRBV29-1 and TRBJ2-5; 8 bases fit TRBD2. Here the CDR3 reads CSVEGPPAGVLETQYF. The CDR3, as DNA: TGCAGCGTTGAAGGTCCCCCAGCGGGAGTTTTAGAGACCCAGTACTTC.